This T cell receptor beta chain appears in the sequencing data of a study of T cells and Merkel cell carcinoma outcomes. TCRdb's copy holds only in-frame clones and misses some; the assay was immunoSEQ multiplex PCR. The sample has some 430 clones, 91% seen once. Deletions cut 2 bases from V and 4 bases from J, with 11 bases between. The CDR3 runs 14 residues. CDR1 is MNHEY, CDR2 SMNVEV, per germline (reference sequence). About this clone: The antigen is undetermined.

Study-wide results and caveats: Merkel cell carcinoma outcomes were reportedly predicted by repertoire and T-cell density.

Sequencing used tumor tissue from Merkel cell carcinoma. V is TRBV27 and J is TRBJ1-2; weak D call: TRBD1 (5 bases). The sequence derives from a human donor with Merkel cell carcinoma. CDR3 region: CASSLTGAPYGYTF. In DNA, the CDR3 is TGTGCCAGCAGTTTAACAGGAGCCCCCTATGGCTACACCTTC.